This TCR beta chain appears in the sequencing data of a study of T cell clonotyping in hematopoietic cell transplantation. The protocol was immunoSEQ multiplex PCR, while the TCRdb copy is restricted to in-frame clones and leaves out a portion. The table includes about 9,000 clones, about 88% detected once. The CDR3 extends over 14 amino acids. Trimming removed 8 bases from V and 0 bases from J; junction bases left unmatched: 4. CDR1 and CDR2 from the germline V gene are MNHNY and SVGAGI (reference sequence). Time point here: recipient sample about 28 days before transplant, after cytoreduction. The TCR was taken from a woman in her sixties or seventies with acute myeloid leukemia. Some clones in this sample may be carry-over from other donors' samples. The sequencing used peripheral blood mononuclear cells, collected before stem cell transplant. The rearrangement links TRBV6-6 to TRBJ2-7; TRBD2 agrees at 10 bases. CDR3 in DNA: TGTGCCAGCGCAACTAGCGGGGACTCCTACGAGCAGTACTTC. This translates into CASATSGDSYEQYF.